This TCR beta chain was observed in a study of blood T cell repertoires in COVID-19. Profiled with immunoSEQ multiplex PCR; TCRdb holds only in-frame clones, not every one. The repertoire holds around 100,000 clones, with about 90% as singletons. The V and J ends lost 7 bases and 2 bases, in that order; junction bases with no gene match: 10. This CDR3 spans 18 amino acids. The sequence came from a man aged 25-45 years in a cohort sampled during active COVID-19. The chain recombines TRBV23-1 with TRBJ2-3; TRBD2 agrees at 15 bases. TRBV23-1 is an ORF, with its function uncertain. The sequencing input was peripheral blood. CDR3 coding DNA: TGCGCCAGCACCACCGGGACTAGCGGGGGGCTCCTCACAGATACGCAGTATTTT. Its protein product is CASTTGTSGGLLTDTQYF.